The clone carrying this TCR beta chain was observed a handful of times. Its specificity is unknown. In germline, CDR1 is MRHNA, CDR2 SNTAGT. V lost 6 bases and J lost 2, with 13 bases in between. CDR3 size: 15 residues. The data were produced by immunoSEQ multiplex PCR, yet TCRdb's version contains in-frame clones alone and is incomplete. The sample carries about 24,000 clones, 78% recorded once. This record belongs to a study of cytotoxic CD8 clonotypes in ibrutinib-treated CLL. Findings and limits, study-wide: Clonality, elevated at ibrutinib response, dropped back toward baseline at progression. Public clonotypes, rarely seen, contracted or held steady on treatment. Progressing patients had sampling times that differed from those of sustained-remission patients.

V usage is TRBV6-4 and J usage is TRBJ2-2; D tentatively fits TRBD1 or TRBD2 (5 bases each). The sample was PBMCs, taken before ibrutinib treatment. The receptor was isolated from a human donor with chronic lymphocytic leukemia. CDR3 sequence (DNA): TGTGCCAGCAGAGGGACCGAAGCCAACACCGGGGAGCTGTTTTTT. Protein sequence: CASRGTEANTGELFF.